The 32 T cell receptor beta chains presented below share a single source sample, sequenced in a study of blood T cell repertoires in COVID-19. The repertoire was sequenced with immunoSEQ multiplex PCR; TCRdb's copy has only in-frame clones and lacks some. In the table there are approximately 300,000 clones, approximately 90% of which are singletons. The sequenced material came from peripheral blood. The receptors shown here come from a man in his thirties or forties with acute or convalescent COVID-19.

V is TRBV28 and J is TRBJ1-5, with 9 bases lining up with TRBD1. The J segment lost 4 bases and the V segment lost 2 bases, leaving 6 bases of the junction unmatched. The CDR3 spans 16 residues. Germline V gene lookup returns CDR1 MDHEN and CDR2 SYDVKM. CDR3 residues: CASSLRTGTGNQPQHF. The CDR3 DNA reads as TGTGCCAGCAGTTTACGCACCGGGACAGGGAATCAGCCCCAGCATTTT.

The chain has TRBV29-1 and TRBJ2-7; the match to TRBD2 covers 7 bases. Germline V lookup: CDR1 SQVTM, CDR2 ANQGSEA. V shed 2 bases and J 5 bases; nucleotides not matched to a gene: 6. This CDR3 is built from 13 residues. CDR3 protein: CSVEPSGRDEQYF. The CDR3 DNA reads as TGCAGCGTTGAACCTAGCGGTCGGGACGAGCAGTACTTC.

V gene TRBV6-5 combines with J gene TRBJ2-7, with D perhaps matching TRBD2 (5 bases). The CDR3 has 12 residues. V shed 5 bases and J shed 6 bases, with 11 bases lying between them. Germline V gives CDR1 MNHEY, CDR2 SVGAGI. The CDR3 loop is CASSTTAVEQYF. The CDR3 bases are TGTGCCAGCAGTACAACAGCGGTCGAGCAGTACTTC.

This chain links TRBV7-9 with TRBJ2-7; a possible D gene is TRBD2 (5 bases). Germline V gene sequence: CDR1 SEHNR, CDR2 FQNEAQ (reference sequence). Trimming removed 0 bases at V and 5 bases at J, with 11 bases between. The CDR3 has 14 amino acids. The CDR3 DNA reads as TGTGCCAGCAGCTTAGCTCCTAGCATCCACGAGCAGTACTTC. Amino acids: CASSLAPSIHEQYF. Variable domain in full (rest from reference TRBV7-9 and TRBJ2-7): DTGVSQNPRHKITKRGQNVTFRCDPISEHNRLYWYRQTLGQGPEFLTYFQNEAQLEKSRLLSDRFSAERPKGSFSTLEIQRTEQGDSAMYLCASSLAPSIHEQYFGPGTRLTVT.

The chain links TRBV21-1 to TRBJ1-2; the D call TRBD1 from the table was never checked on the DNA. TRBV21-1 is shown as a pseudogene. The CDR3 contains 12 residues. CDR3 in amino acids: CASSSTGVGYTF. The CDR3 bases are TGTGCCAGCAGCTCTACAGGGGTCGGCTACACCTTC.

Concerning this clone: Relative to the germline gene, one junction end is altered; a read error may explain this. Other DNA sequences in this sample translate to the same CDR3. The rearrangement uses TRBV5-1 and TRBJ2-2; 11 nucleotides match TRBD2. CDR1 and CDR2 from the germline V gene are SGHRS and YFSETQ. There are 17 residues in the CDR3. CDR3 coding DNA: TGCGCTAGCAGCTTGGTTACTAGCGGGAGGAACACCGGGGAGCTGTTTTTT. This gives the protein CASSLVTSGRNTGELFF.

V gene TRBV6-5 combines with J gene TRBJ1-2; TRBD1 matches 8 bases. The germline CDR1 and CDR2 sequences are MNHEY and SVGAGI. CDR3 length equals 13 residues. With V trimmed by 8 bases and J by 5 bases, 7 bases remained unmatched. DNA for the CDR3: TGTGCCAGCTGCGCCAACAGGGGGTATGGCTACACCTTC. It is translated as CASCANRGYGYTF.

This chain connects TRBV27 to TRBJ1-2; 7 bases match TRBD1. With V trimmed by 3 bases and J by 14 bases, 9 bases remained unmatched. From germline, CDR1 is MNHEY and CDR2 SMNVEV (reference sequence). The CDR3 length is 12 residues. CDR3 in amino acids: CASSFPGQSMTF. The CDR3 DNA reads as TGTGCCAGCAGTTTCCCGGGACAGAGTATGACCTTC.

The chain is built from TRBV19 and TRBJ2-5; tentatively, D is TRBD2 (5 bases). CDR1 is LNHDA, CDR2 SQIVND, per germline (reference sequence). Trimming stripped 4 bases from V and 5 bases from J, with 17 bases between. This CDR3 comprises 15 residues. CDR3 nucleotide sequence: TGTGCCAGTAGTAGCGGACTGTTAGGACTTGAGACCCAGTACTTC. Encoded protein: CASSSGLLGLETQYF.

The gene calls are TRBV4-1 and TRBJ1-2; D might be TRBD1 (5 bases). Germline V gene data show CDR1 as MGHRA and CDR2 as YSYEKL. V lost 5 bases to trimming and J lost 4 bases, with 17 bases between them. This CDR3 has 15 residues. CDR3 amino acids: CASSFTEAGIYGYTF. The DNA of the CDR3 is TGCGCCAGCAGCTTTACCGAGGCAGGGATCTATGGCTACACCTTC.

V and J are TRBV14 and TRBJ1-2; D uncertain. The ends were cut back, 0 bases at V and 7 bases at J, with 9 bases in the middle. The CDR3 is made up of 13 amino acids. Germline values: CDR1 SGHDN, CDR2 FVKESK. CDR3 bases: TGTGCCAGCAGCCAAGAAACCTGGCTTGGCTACACCTTC. Translating it yields CASSQETWLGYTF.

The chain joins TRBV27 to TRBJ2-2, with D possibly TRBD1 on 6 matching bases. Germline-derived CDR1 and CDR2 are MNHEY and SMNVEV (reference sequence). CDR3 size: 19 residues. V lost 7 bases to trimming and J lost 2 bases, with 26 bases between them. CDR3 sequence: CASTSRLTGSPANTGELFF. The CDR3 coding sequence is TGTGCCAGCACCTCAAGGTTGACAGGTTCCCCAGCAAACACCGGGGAGCTGTTTTTT.

The V and J genes are TRBV10-3 and TRBJ1-1, with D unclear. The CDR3 runs 13 residues. V was shortened by 7 bases and J by 1 base, with 10 bases between the two germline ends. Looked up from germline, CDR1 is ENHRY and CDR2 is SYGVKD. CDR3 region: CAINPGSNTEAFF. The CDR3 region has the DNA TGTGCCATCAATCCGGGGTCGAACACTGAAGCTTTCTTT.

CDR3 sequence: CASSESGVSYNSPLHF. Here the CDR3 DNA reads TGTGCCAGCAGTGAATCGGGGGTTTCCTATAATTCACCCCTCCACTTT. This chain uses TRBV25-1 with TRBJ1-6; TRBD1 is a possible D gene (5 bases). The germline gives CDR1 MGHDK, CDR2 SYGVNS. V lost 1 base to trimming and J lost 1 base, with 8 bases between them. This CDR3 is built from 16 residues.

The V gene is TRBV5-1, the J gene TRBJ2-7; 7 bases map to TRBD2. The CDR3 has 14 amino acids. Trimming cost V 0 bases and J 3 bases; bases outside gene matches: 3. CDR1 and CDR2 from the germline V gene are SGHRS and YFSETQ. DNA of the CDR3: TGCGCCAGCAGCTTGGTCCTAGCGGACTACGAGCAGTACTTC. Its translation is CASSLVLADYEQYF.

The chain is built from TRBV5-1 and TRBJ2-4; D might be TRBD1 (7 bases). The V and J ends lost 4 bases and 4 bases respectively, with 12 bases between them. The CDR3 length is 14 residues. Germline-derived CDR1 and CDR2 are SGHRS and YFSETQ. CDR3 sequence reads: CASSLGGQKNIQYF. In DNA, the CDR3 is TGCGCCAGCAGCCTCGGGGGACAGAAAAACATTCAGTACTTC.

This chain connects TRBV28 to TRBJ1-2, with 7 nucleotides matching TRBD1. V shed 11 bases, J shed 2 bases, and the junction held 14 bases outside the gene matches. Looked up from germline, CDR1 is MDHEN and CDR2 is SYDVKM. The CDR3 spans 15 residues. CDR3 residues: CAGGGTGQRNYGYTF. Written as DNA, the CDR3 is TGTGCCGGAGGGGGTACGGGACAGCGGAACTATGGCTACACCTTC.

The chain joins TRBV5-1 to TRBJ2-7; D unresolved. Looked up from germline, CDR1 is SGHRS and CDR2 is YFSETQ. CDR3 length: 13 residues. Between the trimmed V and J ends, which lost 0 bases and 1 base, there was a span of 5 bases. The CDR3 region has the DNA TGCGCCAGCAGCTTGGCAGGTTCCTACGAGCAGTACTTC. Its translation: CASSLAGSYEQYF.

This sequence joins TRBV7-9 and TRBJ2-3; TRBD1 matches at 11 bases. J was trimmed by 6 bases and V by 5 bases; bases with no gene match: 13. The CDR3 is made up of 17 amino acids. Germline lookup yields CDR1 SEHNR and CDR2 FQNEAQ (reference sequence). The CDR3 region is CASSPLLGQGASDTQYF. The DNA for the CDR3 is TGTGCCAGCAGCCCCCTTTTAGGACAGGGGGCATCCGATACGCAGTATTTT.

V gene TRBV5-6 combines with J gene TRBJ1-2; TRBD1 might be the D (5 bases). Germline V lookup: CDR1 SGHDT, CDR2 YYEEEE. This CDR3 has 15 amino acids. The ends were cut back, 4 bases at V and 5 bases at J, with 18 bases in the middle. CDR3 bases: TGTGCCAGCAGCGTTAGACAGCGGGCCCCTTATGGCTACACCTTC. Its translation: CASSVRQRAPYGYTF.

The V call is TRBV30, the J call TRBJ1-1; 8 bases line up with TRBD1. V trimming: 3 bases; J trimming: 4 bases; junction bases outside the gene matches: 10. The germline gives CDR1 GTSNPN, CDR2 SVGIG (reference sequence). This CDR3 has 15 amino acids. The CDR3 nucleotides read TGTGCCTGGAGCTTCCAGGGGGCTCGTAGCACTGAAGCTTTCTTT. This translates into CAWSFQGARSTEAFF.

V is TRBV4-2 and J is TRBJ1-1; no firm D call. The V and J ends lost 1 base and 1 base respectively, with 16 bases between them. Germline CDR1 and CDR2: LGHNA and YNFKEQ. The CDR3 has 17 amino acids. In nucleotides, the CDR3 is TGTGCCAGCAGCCAAGCCGCTAATTCGCGTGGGAACACTGAAGCTTTCTTT. It codes for CASSQAANSRGNTEAFF.

CDR3 residues: CSAQDRASNTGELFF. DNA of the CDR3: TGCAGCGCACAAGACAGGGCGTCGAACACCGGGGAGCTGTTTTTT. The chain recombines TRBV29-1 with TRBJ2-2, with TRBD1 matching 7 bases. V was pared by 7 bases and J by 0 bases, with 8 bases of the junction left unmatched. Germline V gives CDR1 SQVTM, CDR2 ANQGSEA. This CDR3 has 15 amino acids.

V is TRBV3-1 (or the pseudogene TRBV3-2) and J is TRBJ1-3; no firm D call. Trimming pared 4 bases from V and 0 bases from J, leaving 13 bases between. The CDR3 is 16 residues long. CDR1 and CDR2 (germline): LGHDT, YNNKEL (reference sequence). CDR3 sequence: CASSPPEGVSGNTIYF. As DNA, the CDR3 is TGTGCCAGCAGCCCCCCGGAGGGCGTCTCTGGAAACACCATATATTTT.

This clone was found once. The genes are TRBV15 and TRBJ2-3; TRBD2 matches 8 bases. CDR1 and CDR2 from the germline V gene are LNHNV and YYDKDF (reference sequence). CDR3 size: 17 residues. The J segment lost 0 bases and the V segment lost 0 bases, leaving 5 bases of the junction unmatched. The CDR3 protein is CATSRDWTSWSTDTQYF. The CDR3 region has the DNA TGTGCCACCAGCAGAGATTGGACTAGCTGGAGCACAGATACGCAGTATTTT. Complete variable domain (other parts from reference TRBV15 and TRBJ2-3): DAMVIQNPRYQVTQFGKPVTLSCSQTLNHNVMYWYQQKSSQAPKLLFHYYDKDFNNEADTPDNFQSRRPNTSFCFLDIRSPGLGDTAMYLCATSRDWTSWSTDTQYFGPGTRLTVL.

V gene TRBV11-2 combines with J gene TRBJ2-7; D perhaps matches TRBD1 (6 bases). Trimming pared 5 bases from V and 6 bases from J, leaving 14 bases between. This CDR3 comprises 13 residues. Germline values: CDR1 SGHAT, CDR2 FQNNGV. The CDR3 bases are TGTGCCAGCAGCGAGACGACAGGTACCGAGCAGTACTTC. Its protein is CASSETTGTEQYF. Filled out from reference TRBV11-2 and TRBJ2-7, the complete variable domain reads EAGVAQSPRYKIIEKRQSVAFWCNPISGHATLYWYQQILGQGPKLLIQFQNNGVVDDSQLPKDRFSAERLKGVDSTLKIQPAKLEDSAVYLCASSETTGTEQYFGPGTRLTVT.

The chain couples TRBV19 to TRBJ1-4; maybe TRBD1 (5 bases). Trimming removed 3 bases at V and 6 bases at J, with 11 bases between. CDR1 is LNHDA, CDR2 SQIVND, per germline (reference sequence). The CDR3 contains 14 residues. In DNA, the CDR3 is TGTGCCAGTAGTATGACAGCTGGGGATGAAAAACTGTTTTTT. It is translated as CASSMTAGDEKLFF.

This clone came up once. The V gene is TRBV9, the J gene TRBJ2-1; 8 bases are a match to TRBD2. CDR1 and CDR2 (germline): SGDLS, YYNGEE. The CDR3 length is 15 residues. Germline trimming cut 1 base from V and 10 bases from J; bases unmatched to any gene: 10. The CDR3, as DNA: TGTGCCAGCAGCGTAAACCCGGGAGGGCCCCGGGAGCAGTTCTTC. It translates to CASSVNPGGPREQFF.

This clone was observed a single time. In DNA, the CDR3 is TGTGCCAGCAGTCGGACAGAACTAAGCCAAGCTTTCTTT. Translation gives CASSRTELSQAFF. The chain employs TRBV6-5 and TRBJ1-1, with D possibly matching TRBD1 (6 bases). The CDR3 consists of 13 residues. Trimming stripped 5 bases from V and 9 bases from J, with 16 bases between. Germline V CDR1 and CDR2: MNHEY, SVGAGI.

The chain recombines TRBV6-5 with TRBJ2-7, with 10 bases fitting TRBD1. This CDR3 is 15 amino acids long. V dropped 6 bases and J dropped 4; count of bases not matched to a gene: 9. Looked up from germline, CDR1 is MNHEY and CDR2 is SVGAGI. The CDR3 sequence: CASRGSGTGEYEQYF. Here the CDR3 DNA reads TGTGCCAGCAGAGGGAGCGGGACAGGGGAATACGAGCAGTACTTC.

The J gene is TRBJ2-2, the V gene TRBV1; TRBD1 is the table's D call and was not checked against the DNA. TRBV1 is listed as a pseudogene. The CDR3 runs to 16 residues. DNA for the CDR3: TGCACCAGCAGCGCCACCGGGACAGGGGGGCCCGGGGAGCTGTTTTTT. Translated: CTSSATGTGGPGELFF.

V usage is TRBV5-4 and J usage is TRBJ2-7; no firm D call. This CDR3 spans 11 amino acids. V lost 5 bases to trimming and J lost 3 bases, with 6 bases between them. Germline V lookup: CDR1 SGHNT, CDR2 YYREEE (reference sequence). CDR3 protein: CASSSHYEQYF. The DNA of the CDR3 is TGTGCCAGCAGTTCCCACTACGAGCAGTACTTC. The whole variable domain, filled in from reference TRBV5-4 and TRBJ2-7, reads ETGVTQSPTHLIKTRGQQVTLRCSSQSGHNTVSWYQQALGQGPQFIFQYYREEENGRGNFPPRFSGLQFPNYSSELNVNALELDDSALYLCASSSHYEQYFGPGTRLTVT.